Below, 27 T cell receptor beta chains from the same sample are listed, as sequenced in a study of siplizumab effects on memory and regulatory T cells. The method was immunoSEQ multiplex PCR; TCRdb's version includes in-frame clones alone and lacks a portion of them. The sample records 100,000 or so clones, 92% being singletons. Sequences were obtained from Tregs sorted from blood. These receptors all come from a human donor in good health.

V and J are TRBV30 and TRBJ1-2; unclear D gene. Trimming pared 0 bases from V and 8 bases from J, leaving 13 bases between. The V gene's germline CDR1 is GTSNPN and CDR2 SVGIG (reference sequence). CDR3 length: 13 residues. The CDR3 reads CAWSVGWSYGYTF. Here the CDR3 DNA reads TGTGCCTGGAGTGTAGGCTGGTCTTACGGCTACACCTTC. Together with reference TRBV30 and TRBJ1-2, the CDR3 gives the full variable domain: SQTIHQWPATLVQPVGSPLSLECTVEGTSNPNLYWYRQAAGRGLQLLFYSVGIGQISSEVPQNLSASRPQDRQFILSSKKLLLSDSGFYLCAWSVGWSYGYTFGSGTRLTVV.

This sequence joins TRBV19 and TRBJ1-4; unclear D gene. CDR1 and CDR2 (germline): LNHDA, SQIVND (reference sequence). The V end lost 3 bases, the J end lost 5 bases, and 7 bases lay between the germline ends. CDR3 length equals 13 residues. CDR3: CASSMRKNEKLFF. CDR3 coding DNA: TGTGCCAGTAGTATGCGGAAGAATGAAAAACTGTTTTTT.

The CDR3 reads CASSLDRAGEKLFF. Written as DNA, the CDR3 is TGCGCCAGCAGCTTGGACAGGGCGGGAGAAAAACTGTTTTTT. The chain has TRBV5-1 and TRBJ1-4, with a weak D call TRBD1 (6 bases). Per the germline V gene, CDR1 is SGHRS and CDR2 is YFSETQ. The CDR3 is made up of 14 amino acids. V gave up 0 bases and J gave up 8 bases, with 11 bases separating them.

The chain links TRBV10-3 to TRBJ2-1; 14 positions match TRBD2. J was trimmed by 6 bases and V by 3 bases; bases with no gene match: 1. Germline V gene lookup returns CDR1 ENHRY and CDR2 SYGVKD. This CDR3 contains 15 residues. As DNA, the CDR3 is TGTGCCATCAGTGACGGGACTAGCGGGAGCAATGAGCAGTTCTTC. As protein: CAISDGTSGSNEQFF.

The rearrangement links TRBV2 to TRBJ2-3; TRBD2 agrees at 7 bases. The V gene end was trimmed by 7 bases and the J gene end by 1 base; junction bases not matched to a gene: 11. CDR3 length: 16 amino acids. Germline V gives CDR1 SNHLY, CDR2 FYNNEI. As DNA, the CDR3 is TGTGCCAGCATCGAACTAGCGACGGCGGGCACAGATACGCAGTATTTT. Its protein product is CASIELATAGTDTQYF. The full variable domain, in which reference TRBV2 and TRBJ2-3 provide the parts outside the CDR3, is EPEVTQTPSHQVTQMGQEVILRCVPISNHLYFYWYRQILGQKVEFLVSFYNNEISEKSEIFDDQFSVERPDGSNFTLKIRSTKLEDSAMYFCASIELATAGTDTQYFGPGTRLTVL.

The CDR3 is CATSRETLTMGETQYF. The CDR3 DNA reads as TGTGCCACCAGCAGAGAAACACTAACAATGGGAGAGACCCAGTACTTC. J is TRBJ2-5 and V is TRBV15, with D hard to call. V lost 0 bases to trimming and J lost 4 bases, with 15 bases between them. Germline lookup yields CDR1 LNHNV and CDR2 YYDKDF (reference sequence). The CDR3 is 16 amino acids.

CDR3 nucleotides: TGTGCCAGCAGCTTAGCGATGTTAGGTGAGCAGTTCTTC. Its translation is CASSLAMLGEQFF. The chain has TRBV7-8 and TRBJ2-1; D remains unclear. CDR3 length equals 13 residues. V shed 0 bases and J shed 9 bases, with 9 bases lying between them. Per germline, CDR1 SGHVS and CDR2 FQNEAQ.

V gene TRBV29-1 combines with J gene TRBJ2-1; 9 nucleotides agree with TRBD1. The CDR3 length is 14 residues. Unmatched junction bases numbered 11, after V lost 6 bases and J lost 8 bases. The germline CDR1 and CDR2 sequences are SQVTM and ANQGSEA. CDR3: CSVERQGEVDEQFF. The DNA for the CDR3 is TGCAGCGTGGAAAGACAGGGGGAAGTGGATGAGCAGTTCTTC.

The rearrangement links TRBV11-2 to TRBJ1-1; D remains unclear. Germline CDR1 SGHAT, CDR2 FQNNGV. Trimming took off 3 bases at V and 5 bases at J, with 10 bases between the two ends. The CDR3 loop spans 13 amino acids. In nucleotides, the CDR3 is TGTGCCAGCAGCTTTACAGAGGAGACTGAAGCTTTCTTT. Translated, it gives CASSFTEETEAFF.

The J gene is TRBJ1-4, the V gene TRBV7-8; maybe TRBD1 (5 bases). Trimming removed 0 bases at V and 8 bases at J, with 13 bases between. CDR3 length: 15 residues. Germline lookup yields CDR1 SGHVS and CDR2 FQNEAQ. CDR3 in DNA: TGTGCCAGCAGCTTAGCGACAGCCAGCACAGAAAAACTGTTTTTT. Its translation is CASSLATASTEKLFF.

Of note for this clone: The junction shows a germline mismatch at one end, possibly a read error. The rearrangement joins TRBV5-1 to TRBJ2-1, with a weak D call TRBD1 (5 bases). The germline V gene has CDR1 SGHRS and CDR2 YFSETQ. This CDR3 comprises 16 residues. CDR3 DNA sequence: TGCGCCAGCAGATTGGGTCCCACAGGCACCTACAATGAGCAGTTCTTC. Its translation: CASRLGPTGTYNEQFF.

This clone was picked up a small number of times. DNA for the CDR3: TGTGCCAGCATGGGGAACACCATATATTTT. It yields the protein CASMGNTIYF. The V gene is TRBV28, the J gene TRBJ1-3; D ambiguous. CDR1 MDHEN and CDR2 SYDVKM come from the germline V gene. V was trimmed by 7 bases and J by 7 bases, leaving 5 bases between them. The CDR3 length is 10 residues.

The DNA for the CDR3 is TGTGCTAGTGGTTTGGCTCTCGGGGAGCTGTTTTTT. It translates to CASGLALGELFF. This chain uses TRBV12-5 with TRBJ2-2; D remains ambiguous. Germline CDR1 is LGHNT and CDR2 is FRNRAP. V lost 1 base, J lost 7 bases, and 4 bases lay in between. The CDR3 covers 12 residues.

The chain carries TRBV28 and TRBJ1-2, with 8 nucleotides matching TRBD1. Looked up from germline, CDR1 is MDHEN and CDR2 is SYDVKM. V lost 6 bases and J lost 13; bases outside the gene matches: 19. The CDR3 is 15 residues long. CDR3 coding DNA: TGTGCCAGCAGCCTTCCCGGGACAGGCCTGACTTCGTTCACCTTC. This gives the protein CASSLPGTGLTSFTF.

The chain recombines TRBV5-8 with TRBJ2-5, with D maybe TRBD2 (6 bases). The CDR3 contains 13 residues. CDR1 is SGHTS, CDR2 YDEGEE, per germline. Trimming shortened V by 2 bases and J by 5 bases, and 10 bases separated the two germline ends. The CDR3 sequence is CASSFGGRETQYF. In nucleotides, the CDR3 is TGTGCCAGCAGCTTCGGAGGGCGGGAGACCCAGTACTTC.

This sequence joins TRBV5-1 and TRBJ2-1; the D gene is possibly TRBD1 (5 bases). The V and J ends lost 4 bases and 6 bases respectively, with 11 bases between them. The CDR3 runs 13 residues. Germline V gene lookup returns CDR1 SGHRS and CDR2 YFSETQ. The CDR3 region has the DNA TGCGCCAGCAGCGAGACAGCGATCAATGAGCAGTTCTTC. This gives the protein CASSETAINEQFF. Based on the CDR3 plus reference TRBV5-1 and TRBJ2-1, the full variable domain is KAGVTQTPRYLIKTRGQQVTLSCSPISGHRSVSWYQQTPGQGLQFLFEYFSETQRNKGNFPGRFSGRQFSNSRSEMNVSTLELGDSALYLCASSETAINEQFFGPGTRLTVL.

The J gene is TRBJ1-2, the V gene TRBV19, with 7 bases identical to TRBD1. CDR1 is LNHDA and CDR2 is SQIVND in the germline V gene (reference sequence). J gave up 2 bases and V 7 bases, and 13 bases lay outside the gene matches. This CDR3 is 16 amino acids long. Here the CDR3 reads CASKARQGLGNYGYTF. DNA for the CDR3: TGTGCCAGTAAGGCCCGACAGGGCCTGGGAAACTATGGCTACACCTTC.

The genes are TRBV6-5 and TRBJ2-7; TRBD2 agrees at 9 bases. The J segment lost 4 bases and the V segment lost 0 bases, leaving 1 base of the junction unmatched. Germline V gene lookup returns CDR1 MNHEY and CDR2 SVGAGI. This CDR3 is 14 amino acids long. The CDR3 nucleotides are TGTGCCAGCAGTTACTCGACTAGCGGATACGAGCAGTACTTC. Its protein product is CASSYSTSGYEQYF.

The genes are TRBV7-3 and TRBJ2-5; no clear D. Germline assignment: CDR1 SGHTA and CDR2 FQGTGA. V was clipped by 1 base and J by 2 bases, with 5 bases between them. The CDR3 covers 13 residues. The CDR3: CASSLRGQETQYF. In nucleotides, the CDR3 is TGTGCCAGCAGCTTAAGGGGACAAGAGACCCAGTACTTC.

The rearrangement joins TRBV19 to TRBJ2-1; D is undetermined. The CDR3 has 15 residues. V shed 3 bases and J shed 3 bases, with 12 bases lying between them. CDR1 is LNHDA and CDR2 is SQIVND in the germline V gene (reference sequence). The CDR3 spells CASSIDSFIYNEQFF. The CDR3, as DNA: TGTGCCAGTAGTATTGACTCGTTCATCTACAATGAGCAGTTCTTC.

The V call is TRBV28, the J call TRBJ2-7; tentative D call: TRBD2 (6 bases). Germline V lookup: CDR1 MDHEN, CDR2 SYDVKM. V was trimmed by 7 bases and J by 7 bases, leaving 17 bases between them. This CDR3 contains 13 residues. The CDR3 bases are TGTGCCAGCATCACCGGGACTCCGGGGGAGCAGTACTTC. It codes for CASITGTPGEQYF.

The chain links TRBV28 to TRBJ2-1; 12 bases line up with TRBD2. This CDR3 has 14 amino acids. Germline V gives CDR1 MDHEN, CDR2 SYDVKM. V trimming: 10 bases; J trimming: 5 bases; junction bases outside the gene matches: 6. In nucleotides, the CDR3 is TGTGCCACCCTACTAGCGGGAGGCCACAATGAGCAGTTCTTC. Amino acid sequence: CATLLAGGHNEQFF.

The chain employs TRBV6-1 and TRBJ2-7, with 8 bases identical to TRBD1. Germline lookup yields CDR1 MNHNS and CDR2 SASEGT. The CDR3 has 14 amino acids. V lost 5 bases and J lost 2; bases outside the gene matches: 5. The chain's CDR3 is CASSWTGSTYEQYF. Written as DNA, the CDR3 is TGTGCCAGCAGTTGGACAGGGTCAACCTACGAGCAGTACTTC.

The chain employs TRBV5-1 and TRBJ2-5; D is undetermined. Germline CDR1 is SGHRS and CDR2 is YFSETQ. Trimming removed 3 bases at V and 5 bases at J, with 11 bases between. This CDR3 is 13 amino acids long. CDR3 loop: CASSSPLQETQYF. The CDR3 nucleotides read TGCGCCAGCAGCTCTCCCCTCCAGGAGACCCAGTACTTC.

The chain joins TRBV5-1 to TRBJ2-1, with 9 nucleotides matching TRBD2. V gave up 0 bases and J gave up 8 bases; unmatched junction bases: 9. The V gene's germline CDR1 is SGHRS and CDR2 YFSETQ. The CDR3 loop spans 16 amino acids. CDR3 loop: CASSLELAGVGDEQFF. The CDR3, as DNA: TGCGCCAGCAGCTTGGAATTAGCGGGAGTTGGAGATGAGCAGTTCTTC.

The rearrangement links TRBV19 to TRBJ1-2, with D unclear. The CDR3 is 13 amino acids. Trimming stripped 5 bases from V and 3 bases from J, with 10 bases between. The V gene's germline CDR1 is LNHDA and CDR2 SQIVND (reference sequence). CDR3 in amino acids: CASSSWVDYGYTF. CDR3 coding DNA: TGTGCCAGTAGTTCGTGGGTGGACTATGGCTACACCTTC.

The CDR3 DNA sequence: TGCGCCAGCCGGACTAGCGGATACAATGAGCAGTTCTTC. Its translation: CASRTSGYNEQFF. The chain uses TRBV10-2 and TRBJ2-1; 10 positions match TRBD2. CDR1 is WSHSY, CDR2 SAAADI, per germline. The CDR3 extends over 13 amino acids. V lost 8 bases, J lost 4 bases, and 2 bases stayed unmatched.